This TCR beta chain was identified during a study of OX40 agonist ivuxolimab in advanced cancers. For the study at large: Among those treated, three patients had partial responses, one with hepatocellular carcinoma and two with cutaneous melanoma. General study results and limits: Researchers did not establish what antigens the expanded peripheral T cells target. At doses 0.1 to 3.0 mg/kg, CD4+ and CD8+ clones expanded.

With respect to this clone: Its antigen is still unknown.

Autoimmune disease history or systemic immunosuppression led to patients being barred. Only in-frame clones appear in the TCRdb table, and some are missing; sequencing was by immunoSEQ multiplex PCR. Among tens of thousands of clones listed, around 90% were seen once. Trimming cost V 8 bases and J 3 bases, with 17 bases left between them. The CDR3 contains 15 residues. Germline V gene data show CDR1 as SNHLY and CDR2 as FYNNEI. This sequence originates from an adult with an advanced solid tumor such as melanoma, head and neck, liver or kidney cancer. This material consisted of CD4+ or CD8+ T cells sorted from blood, taken in a trial of the OX40 agonist ivuxolimab. The chain links TRBV2 to TRBJ2-1, with D possibly matching TRBD2 (6 bases). The CDR3 loop is CASSLGGSVYNEQFF. CDR3 sequence (DNA): TGTGCCAGCTCTCTTGGAGGGAGTGTCTACAATGAGCAGTTCTTC. Drawing the rest from reference TRBV2 and TRBJ2-1, the complete variable domain is EPEVTQTPSHQVTQMGQEVILRCVPISNHLYFYWYRQILGQKVEFLVSFYNNEISEKSEIFDDQFSVERPDGSNFTLKIRSTKLEDSAMYFCASSLGGSVYNEQFFGPGTRLTVL.